This T cell receptor (beta chain) came from a study of T cell responses to AZD1222 COVID-19 vaccine. V was pared by 1 base and J by 2 bases, with 17 bases between. Germline-derived CDR1 and CDR2 are LNHDA and SQIVND (reference sequence). This CDR3 contains 17 residues. As to this clone: Antigen specificity is unknown.

The study, taken as a whole, reports: Variant regions that are unmutated are reportedly the target of nearly half of spike-specific TCRs. Clonal diversity may have been underestimated in mostly white British donors.

The method was immunoSEQ multiplex PCR; TCRdb's version includes in-frame clones alone and lacks a portion of them. The sample gives some 120,000 clones, 92% of which show up once; 1.6% is in the top ten. V usage is TRBV19 and J usage is TRBJ1-2, with D tentatively TRBD1 (5 bases). The source of this sequence is an adult who received the AZD1222 COVID-19 vaccine. The sequencing used peripheral blood, collected 28 days after the second AZD1222 dose. The CDR3 nucleotides read TGTGCCAGTAGTATAGGTCCCCCGGGACGGCGAAACTATGGCTACACCTTC. Translated: CASSIGPPGRRNYGYTF.